A selection of T cell receptor beta chains follows, all from one sample in a study of T-cell memory formation after mild COVID-19. TCRdb called the 5' RACE reads again in MiXCR, with one record for every CDR3 protein. This table has under 35,000 distinct CDR3 sequences, 20% to 25% appearing once. The sequenced material came from PBMCs or a T cell subset sorted from them (not recorded which). The receptors were gathered from an adult who had mild COVID-19 (a few samples of this study predate the infection). Cell type and time point are not known. Each CDR3 is given with its conserved first and last residue. The D gene is left open where the match is weak. Clone size is shown for a subset of rows, as once, few, many or a class of expanded clone.

D,size,V,J,CDR3,DNA
-,many,TRBV5-5,TRBJ2-5,CASSFQGLGETQYF,TGTGCCAGCAGCTTTCAGGGGCTGGGAGAGACCCAGTACTTC
TRBD2,many,TRBV3-1,TRBJ2-3,CASSQARGLAGTDTQYF,TGTGCCAGCAGCCAAGCCCGGGGACTAGCTGGCACAGATACGCAGTATTTT
TRBD2,-,TRBV6-6,TRBJ2-3,CASTLIAGASTDTQYF,TGTGCCAGCACCTTGATAGCGGGAGCTAGCACAGATACGCAGTATTTT
-,many,TRBV12-3/TRBV12-4,TRBJ2-7,CASSLRRYEQYF,TGTGCCAGCAGTTTAAGACGCTACGAGCAGTACTTC
TRBD1,many,TRBV7-9,TRBJ2-7,CASRRTGEGYEQYF,TGTGCCAGCAGACGGACAGGGGAAGGTTACGAGCAGTACTTC
-,many,TRBV7-9,TRBJ1-6,CASSTEGSPLHF,TGTGCCAGCAGTACCGAGGGTTCACCCCTCCACTTT
-,many,TRBV12-3/TRBV12-4,TRBJ1-5,CASSSTGFRQPQHF,TGTGCCAGCAGTTCGACAGGTTTCCGTCAGCCCCAGCATTTT
-,-,TRBV7-8,TRBJ2-7,CASSHGVAYEQYF,TGTGCCAGCAGCCACGGAGTCGCCTACGAGCAGTACTTC
TRBD2,many,TRBV12-3/TRBV12-4,TRBJ2-7,CASSFAGGRSSEQYF,TGTGCCAGCAGTTTCGCTGGCGGGAGGTCGTCCGAGCAGTACTTC
TRBD2,many,TRBV5-6,TRBJ2-1,CASTYRTSGSHEQFF,TGTGCCAGCACCTACAGGACTAGCGGGAGTCATGAGCAGTTCTTC
-,few,TRBV15,TRBJ2-3,CATSRDRLGGAAFDTQYF,TGTGCCACCAGCAGAGATCGATTAGGCGGGGCCGCATTTGATACGCAGTATTTT
TRBD2,few,TRBV5-6,TRBJ2-3,CASSWSGVGADTQYF,TGTGCCAGCAGCTGGAGCGGGGTTGGCGCAGATACGCAGTATTTT
TRBD1,many,TRBV6-6,TRBJ1-1,CASSGQGANTEAFF,TGTGCCAGCAGTGGACAGGGTGCGAACACTGAAGCTTTCTTT
TRBD2,-,TRBV7-9,TRBJ2-3,CASSPQTSGSITDTQYF,TGTGCCAGCAGCCCTCAGACTAGCGGGTCTATCACAGATACGCAGTATTTT
-,many,TRBV29-1,TRBJ1-2,CSVGGPGQVDGYTF,TGCAGCGTTGGGGGTCCGGGACAAGTAGACGGCTACACCTTC
TRBD1,-,TRBV7-6,TRBJ1-1,CASSDRGDTEAFF,TGTGCCAGCAGCGACAGGGGCGACACTGAAGCTTTCTTT
-,-,TRBV12-3/TRBV12-4,TRBJ1-4,CASSLGMMEKLFF,TGTGCCAGCAGTTTAGGGATGATGGAAAAACTGTTTTTT
-,many,TRBV24-1,TRBJ1-5,CATSGMGSGRNQPQHF,TGTGCCACCAGCGGCATGGGATCGGGACGGAATCAGCCCCAGCATTTT
TRBD1,many,TRBV6-2/TRBV6-3,TRBJ1-1,CASSYARDRVFMNTEAFF,TGTGCCAGCAGTTACGCCCGGGACAGGGTCTTCATGAACACTGAAGCTTTCTTT
TRBD1,-,TRBV2,TRBJ1-3,CASRPRTGGSGNTIYF,TGTGCCAGCAGACCCCGGACAGGGGGCTCTGGAAACACCATATATTTT
-,many,TRBV10-3,TRBJ2-7,CAISGTGNEQYF,TGTGCCATCTCGGGAACGGGGAATGAGCAGTACTTC
-,many,TRBV6-1,TRBJ2-7,CASTSGPSGYEQYF,TGTGCCAGCACGAGCGGGCCAAGTGGTTACGAGCAGTACTTC
-,many,TRBV12-3/TRBV12-4,TRBJ2-7,CASSFWDPFRTASPEPQYF,TGTGCCAGCAGTTTCTGGGACCCTTTCCGGACAGCCTCTCCCGAGCCACAGTACTTC
-,many,TRBV7-9,TRBJ2-7,CASSLEGPQLRFSYEQYF,TGTGCCAGCAGCTTAGAAGGGCCACAGCTAAGATTCTCTTACGAGCAGTACTTC
-,many,TRBV7-2,TRBJ2-7,CASSPTGNSYEQYF,TGTGCCAGCAGCCCAACAGGAAACTCCTACGAGCAGTACTTC
TRBD1,many,TRBV12-3/TRBV12-4,TRBJ1-2,CASSFWDRLYGYTF,TGTGCCAGCAGTTTTTGGGACAGACTCTATGGCTACACCTTC
TRBD1,many,TRBV5-1,TRBJ2-2,CASSSGTGGIGELFF,TGCGCCAGCAGCTCTGGGACAGGGGGCATCGGGGAGCTGTTTTTT
-,many,TRBV18,TRBJ2-7,CASSPAESYEQYF,TGTGCCAGCTCACCGGCAGAGTCCTACGAGCAGTACTTC
TRBD1,many,TRBV3-1,TRBJ2-4,CASSHLTGKGKNIQYF,TGTGCCAGCAGCCACCTGACAGGGAAAGGCAAAAACATTCAGTACTTC
-,many,TRBV5-1,TRBJ1-1,CASSTGTENTEAFF,TGCGCCAGCAGCACCGGGACCGAAAACACTGAAGCTTTCTTT
-,many,TRBV12-3/TRBV12-4,TRBJ2-5,CASSPGGVTQYF,TGTGCCAGCAGCCCTGGGGGAGTAACCCAGTACTTC
-,many,TRBV12-3/TRBV12-4,TRBJ2-6,CASSLGQGRSGANVLTF,TGTGCCAGCAGTTTAGGGCAGGGGAGATCTGGGGCCAACGTCCTGACTTTC
-,once,TRBV6-5,TRBJ1-1,CASSSGGSTEAFF,TGTGCCAGCAGTTCCGGGGGGTCCACTGAAGCTTTCTTT
TRBD1,many,TRBV6-2/TRBV6-3,TRBJ2-3,CASNTGGDTQYF,TGTGCCAGCAATACAGGGGGTGATACGCAGTATTTT
-,many,TRBV10-3,TRBJ2-7,CAISEIVSAAIYEQYF,TGTGCCATCAGTGAAATTGTTTCGGCAGCTATCTACGAGCAGTACTTC
-,medium-sized,TRBV5-5,TRBJ1-2,CASTYKGGIDGYTF,TGTGCATCAACCTACAAGGGAGGGATTGATGGCTACACCTTC
-,many,TRBV5-8,TRBJ2-3,CASSLMQGGWTDTQYF,TGTGCCAGCAGCTTGATGCAGGGAGGTTGGACAGATACGCAGTATTTT
TRBD1,once,TRBV3-1,TRBJ2-7,CASSFQTGTGGEQYF,TGTGCCAGCAGCTTCCAGACCGGGACAGGGGGCGAGCAGTACTTC
-,many,TRBV7-3,TRBJ2-2,CASSPRPGVTTGELFF,TGTGCCAGCAGCCCCCGGCCAGGGGTGACCACCGGGGAGCTGTTTTTT
-,-,TRBV29-1,TRBJ2-7,CSVEAPEGREGHEQYF,TGCAGCGTTGAAGCGCCGGAGGGCAGGGAAGGCCACGAGCAGTACTTC
-,many,TRBV19,TRBJ2-7,CASKDVSVTSSYEQYF,TGTGCCAGTAAGGACGTATCAGTGACGAGCTCCTACGAGCAGTACTTC
-,many,TRBV5-1,TRBJ2-5,CASSSAMTETQYF,TGCGCCAGCAGCTCCGCTATGACTGAGACCCAGTACTTC
TRBD1,many,TRBV12-3/TRBV12-4,TRBJ1-1,CASHSGGTGHEAFF,TGTGCCAGCCACTCCGGGGGGACAGGACATGAAGCTTTCTTT
TRBD2,few,TRBV18,TRBJ2-7,CASSPPGRGGYEQYF,TGTGCCAGCTCACCACCAGGGCGGGGGGGCTACGAGCAGTACTTC